This entry concerns a single TCR beta chain. Its antigen is unknown. No per-base quality is available; no much larger clone lies one base away. The method was the immunoSEQ multiplex PCR assay. TCR beta CDR3 sequencing was performed on DNA from the cultured, isolated CD4+ T cells. The authors' pipeline ran thus. Non-productive TCR sequences were removed and reads were trimmed to the CDR3 region, keeping CDR3s of at least 7 amino acids. The MANAFEST web app was used to identify antigen-specific clonotypes by comparing expansion in peptide wells with expansion in reference cultures. For clones to be considered positive, expansion at FDR<0.05 versus reference and all other wells, an odds ratio above 5, and a frequency above 0.1% in two replicate wells were required. A clonotype was defined as cross-reactive if the clonotype was significantly expanded both in SARS-CoV-2 spike wells and in at least one common cold coronavirus spike condition. CDR3 similarity was assessed by Levenshtein distance using the stringdist R package, and unrooted trees were constructed with ape in R 3.6.1. Drawn from immuneACCESS, this table holds only the in-frame rearrangements with V and J called that TCRdb kept. Clones are partly lost; checked studies trace under half to an unresolved V gene and leave the rest unexplained. D and trimming were read from the DNA, whereas the V and J calls and clone size are those reported in that table. The sample includes tens of thousands of clones, with about 75% observed a single time. Together, the top ten hold roughly 21% of the sample.

These data are taken from a study of vaccination effects on CD4 cells after COVID-19 (dated by TCRdb to 2021 to 2024). For the wider study: Two doses of either the BNT162b2 or the mRNA-1273 mRNA SARS-CoV-2 vaccine were administered to participants. SARS-CoV-2 spike-specific CD4+ TCR repertoires were compared before and after mRNA vaccination in COVID-19 convalescent patients and in infection-naive vaccine recipients. A total of nine to ten COVID-19 convalescent patients and a handful of SARS-CoV-2-naive healthy vaccine recipients were included in the full study. The Oncomine TCR Beta short-read assay on an Illumina iSeq 100 was used to sequence cultures from other donors in the study.

In the ViraFEST assay, PBMC were stimulated with viral peptide pools, and TCR sequencing was then used to find antigen-specific CD4+ T cell clonotypes based on their expansion. After about 10 days of culture, CD4+ T cells were isolated with the EasySep CD4+ T cell isolation kit. None of the healthy vaccine recipients had a prior SARS-CoV-2 infection, which was confirmed by nucleocapsid antibody tests that came back negative both before and after vaccination. Each well held roughly 2.2 million PBMC cultured in IMDM containing approximately 5% human AB serum, around 9.3 IU/ml IL-2 and gentamicin, along with approximately 10 ug/ml peptides. On days 3 and 7, half of the culture medium was replaced with fresh IL-2-containing medium. Each peptide stimulation condition was cultured in triplicate wells unless otherwise noted. Using Ficoll-Paque Plus gradient centrifugation, PBMC were separated from whole blood and then either used fresh or cryopreserved at -140C. The spike proteins of SARS-CoV-2 and of the common cold coronaviruses HCoV-NL63, HCoV-OC43 and HCoV-229E were spanned by overlapping peptide pools. The QIAamp micro DNA kit was used to extract genomic DNA from the cultured CD4+ T cells.

The research as a whole found: In healthy vaccine recipients, vaccine-induced clones were almost all SARS-CoV-2 mono-reactive, with only 1 of 255 cross-reactive with common cold coronaviruses. At late post-vaccination timepoints, both infection-induced and vaccine-induced clones showed marked clonal contraction, consistent with waning T cell responses. The study was limited by a small number of convalescent patients, and early post-infection timepoints were lacking.

Source: CD4+ T cells from PBMCs cultured with HCoV-NL63 spike peptides, taken before COVID-19 vaccination. Reading the label with the study, this specimen's cell subset or site is: HCoV-NL63 spike overlapping peptide pool stimulation. The TCR originated in a human donor who received a COVID-19 vaccine.

In nucleotide form, the sequence is TGTGCCAGCAGAGTTGCGGGGGGAGGCTCCGAGCAGTACTTC. It translates as CASRVAGGGSEQYF. Recombination connected TRBV14 to TRBJ2-7, and 8 junctional nucleotides match TRBD2. V has 6 bases trimmed and J has 6 bases trimmed; junction bases matching no gene number 10. Based on the germline V gene, the CDR1 and CDR2 sequences are SGHDN and FVKESK. The CDR3 contains 14 residues, cysteine and phenylalanine counted. The entry retains the CDR3 DNA only, 42 bases that are in frame from base 1.